This T cell receptor beta chain emerged from a study of blood T cells in healthy people across ages. Trimming took 6 bases from V and 0 from J, leaving 15 bases between them. The CDR3 spans 16 residues. CDR1 MNHEY and CDR2 SVGEGT come from the germline V gene. A J-beta primer mix and a sample-barcoded 5' primer were used in a second PCR of about 7 to 11 cycles. The template-switch adaptor was a 5' adaptor with 12 random nucleotides. It tagged each cDNA molecule. TCRdb called the 5' RACE reads again in MiXCR, with one record for every CDR3 protein. The sample holds 900,000 to 950,000 distinct CDR3 sequences, about 27% seen once. The same specimen was also included in a second study, on T cells of mothers and their children. That source notes: All donors were healthy and Caucasian; they were a few mothers and their six children.

The J gene is TRBJ2-1, the V gene TRBV6-2 or TRBV6-3; D remains ambiguous. The sequencing sample was made of blood. The sequence derives from a woman in her forties in good health. As DNA, the CDR3 is TGTGCCAGCAGAACTATACTGAGAAGCTCCTACAATGAGCAGTTCTTC. It encodes CASRTILRSSYNEQFF.